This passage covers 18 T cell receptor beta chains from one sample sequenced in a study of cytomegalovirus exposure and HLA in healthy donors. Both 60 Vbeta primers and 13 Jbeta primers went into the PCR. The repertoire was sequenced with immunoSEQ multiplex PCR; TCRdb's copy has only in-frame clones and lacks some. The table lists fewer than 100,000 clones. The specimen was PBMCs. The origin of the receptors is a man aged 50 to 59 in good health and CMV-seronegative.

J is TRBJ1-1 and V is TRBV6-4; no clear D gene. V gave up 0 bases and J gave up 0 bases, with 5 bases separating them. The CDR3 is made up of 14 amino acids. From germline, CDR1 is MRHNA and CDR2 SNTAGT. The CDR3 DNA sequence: TGTGCCAGCAGTGACTCAATCTTGAACACTGAAGCTTTCTTT. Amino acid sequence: CASSDSILNTEAFF.

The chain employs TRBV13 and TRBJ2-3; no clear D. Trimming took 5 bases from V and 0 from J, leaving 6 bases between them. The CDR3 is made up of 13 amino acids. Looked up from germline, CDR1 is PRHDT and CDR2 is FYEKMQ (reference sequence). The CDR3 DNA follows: TGTGCCAGCAGCCTCGTTAGCACAGATACGCAGTATTTT. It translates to CASSLVSTDTQYF.

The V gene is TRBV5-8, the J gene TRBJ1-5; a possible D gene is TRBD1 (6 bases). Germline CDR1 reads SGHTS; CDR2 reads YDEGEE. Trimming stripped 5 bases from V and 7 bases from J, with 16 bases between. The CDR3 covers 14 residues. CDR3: CASSFTGYPQPQHF. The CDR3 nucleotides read TGTGCCAGCAGTTTCACAGGGTATCCCCAGCCCCAGCATTTT.

CDR3 loop: CASSPTSTDTQYF. The CDR3 DNA follows: TGTGCCAGCAGCCCAACTAGCACAGATACGCAGTATTTT. The V gene is TRBV4-2, the J gene TRBJ2-3; D is unclear. The V gene lost 4 bases and the J gene lost 0 bases, with 5 bases spanning the gap. From germline, CDR1 is LGHNA and CDR2 YNFKEQ. The CDR3 totals 13 residues.

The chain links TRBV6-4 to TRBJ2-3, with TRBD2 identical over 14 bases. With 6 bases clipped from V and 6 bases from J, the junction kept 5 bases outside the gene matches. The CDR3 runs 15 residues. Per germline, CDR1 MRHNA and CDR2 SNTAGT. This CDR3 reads CASSRLAGGFDTQYF. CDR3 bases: TGTGCCAGCAGCAGACTAGCGGGGGGGTTCGATACGCAGTATTTT.

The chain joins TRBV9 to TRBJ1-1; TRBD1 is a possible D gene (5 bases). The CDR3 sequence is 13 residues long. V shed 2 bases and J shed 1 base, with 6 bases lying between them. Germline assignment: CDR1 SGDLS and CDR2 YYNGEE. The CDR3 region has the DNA TGTGCCAGCAGCGTTAGGGGGAACACTGAAGCTTTCTTT. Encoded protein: CASSVRGNTEAFF.

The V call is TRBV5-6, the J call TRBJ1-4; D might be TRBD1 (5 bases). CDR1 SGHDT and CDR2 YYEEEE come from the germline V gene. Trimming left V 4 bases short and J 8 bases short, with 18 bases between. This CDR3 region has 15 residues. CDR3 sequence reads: CASSGVSGGGEKLFF. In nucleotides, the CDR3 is TGTGCCAGCAGCGGCGTAAGTGGGGGAGGCGAAAAACTGTTTTTT.

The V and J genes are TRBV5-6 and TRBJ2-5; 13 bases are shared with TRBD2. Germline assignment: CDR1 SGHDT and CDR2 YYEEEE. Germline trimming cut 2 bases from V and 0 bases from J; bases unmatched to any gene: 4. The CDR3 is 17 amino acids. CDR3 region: CASSFTGLAGYQETQYF. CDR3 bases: TGTGCCAGCAGCTTTACGGGACTAGCGGGGTACCAAGAGACCCAGTACTTC.

CDR3 sequence reads: CASSRGQLNTEAFF. In DNA form, the CDR3 reads TGTGCCAGCAGCCGGGGACAGTTGAACACTGAAGCTTTCTTT. The chain combines TRBV5-4 with TRBJ1-1, with 7 positions matching TRBD1. This CDR3 is built from 14 residues. Trimming took 4 bases from V and 0 from J; bases not matched to a gene: 3. Germline values: CDR1 SGHNT, CDR2 YYREEE (reference sequence).

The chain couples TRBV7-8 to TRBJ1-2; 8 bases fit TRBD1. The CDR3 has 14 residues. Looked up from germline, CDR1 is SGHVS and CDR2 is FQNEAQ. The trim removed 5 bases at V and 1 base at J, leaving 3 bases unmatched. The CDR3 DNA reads TGTGCCAGCAGCGCGGACAGGGATAACTATGGCTACACCTTC. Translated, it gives CASSADRDNYGYTF.

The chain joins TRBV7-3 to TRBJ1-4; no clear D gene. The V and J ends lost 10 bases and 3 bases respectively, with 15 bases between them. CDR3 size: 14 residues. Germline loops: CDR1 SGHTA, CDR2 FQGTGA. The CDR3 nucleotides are TGTGCCATGAGACGGACGGAGGCTAATGAAAAACTGTTTTTT. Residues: CAMRRTEANEKLFF. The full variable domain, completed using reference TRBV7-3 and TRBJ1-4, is GAGVSQTPSNKVTEKGKYVELRCDPISGHTALYWYRQSLGQGPEFLIYFQGTGAADDSGLPNDRFFAVRPEGSVSTLKIQRTERGDSAVYLCAMRRTEANEKLFFGSGTQLSVL.

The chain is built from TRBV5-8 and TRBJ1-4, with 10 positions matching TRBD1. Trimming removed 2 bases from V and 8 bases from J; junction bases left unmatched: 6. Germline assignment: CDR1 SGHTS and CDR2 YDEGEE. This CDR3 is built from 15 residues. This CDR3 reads CASSFGWDRGEKLFF. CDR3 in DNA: TGTGCCAGCAGCTTTGGGTGGGACAGGGGAGAAAAACTGTTTTTT.

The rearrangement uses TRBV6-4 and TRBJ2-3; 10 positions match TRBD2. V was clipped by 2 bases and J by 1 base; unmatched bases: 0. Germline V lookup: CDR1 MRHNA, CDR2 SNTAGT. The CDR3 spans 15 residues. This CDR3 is CASSDLAGGTDTQYF. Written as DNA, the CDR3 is TGTGCCAGCAGTGACCTAGCGGGGGGCACAGATACGCAGTATTTT.

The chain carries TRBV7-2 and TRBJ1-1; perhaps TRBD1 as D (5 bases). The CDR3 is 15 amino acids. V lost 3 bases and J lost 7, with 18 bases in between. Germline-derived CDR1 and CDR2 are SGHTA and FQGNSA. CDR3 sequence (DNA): TGTGCCAGCAGCTTGCTACTCACATCAGGGCTTGAAGCTTTCTTT. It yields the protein CASSLLLTSGLEAFF.

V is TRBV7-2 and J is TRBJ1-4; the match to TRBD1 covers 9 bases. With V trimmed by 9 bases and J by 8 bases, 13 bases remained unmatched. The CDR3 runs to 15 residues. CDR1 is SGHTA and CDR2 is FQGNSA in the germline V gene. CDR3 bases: TGTGCCAGTTCCTTACAGGGGGCGTTAGTCGAAAAACTGTTTTTT. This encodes CASSLQGALVEKLFF. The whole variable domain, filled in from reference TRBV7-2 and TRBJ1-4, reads GAGVSQSPSNKVTEKGKDVELRCDPISGHTALYWYRQSLGQGLEFLIYFQGNSAPDKSGLPSDRFSAERTGGSVSTLTIQRTQQEDSAVYLCASSLQGALVEKLFFGSGTQLSVL.

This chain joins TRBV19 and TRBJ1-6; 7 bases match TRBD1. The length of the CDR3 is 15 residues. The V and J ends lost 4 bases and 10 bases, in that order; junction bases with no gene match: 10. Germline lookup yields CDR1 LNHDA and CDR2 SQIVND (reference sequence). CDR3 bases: TGTGCCAGTAGTAGCAGGGGGTTGCAGGAATCACCCCTCCACTTT. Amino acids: CASSSRGLQESPLHF.

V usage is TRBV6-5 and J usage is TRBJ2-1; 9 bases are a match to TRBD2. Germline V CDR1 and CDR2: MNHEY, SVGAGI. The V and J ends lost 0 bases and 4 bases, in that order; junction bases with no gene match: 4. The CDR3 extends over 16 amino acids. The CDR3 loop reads CASSYSSGGRYNEQFF. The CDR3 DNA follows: TGTGCCAGCAGTTACTCGAGCGGGGGGAGGTACAATGAGCAGTTCTTC.

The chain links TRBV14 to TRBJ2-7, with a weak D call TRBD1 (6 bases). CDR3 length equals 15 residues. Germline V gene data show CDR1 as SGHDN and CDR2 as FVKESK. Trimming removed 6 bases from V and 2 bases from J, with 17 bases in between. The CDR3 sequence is CASSPKQGPAYEQYF. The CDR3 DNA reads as TGTGCCAGCAGTCCTAAACAGGGACCCGCCTACGAGCAGTACTTC.